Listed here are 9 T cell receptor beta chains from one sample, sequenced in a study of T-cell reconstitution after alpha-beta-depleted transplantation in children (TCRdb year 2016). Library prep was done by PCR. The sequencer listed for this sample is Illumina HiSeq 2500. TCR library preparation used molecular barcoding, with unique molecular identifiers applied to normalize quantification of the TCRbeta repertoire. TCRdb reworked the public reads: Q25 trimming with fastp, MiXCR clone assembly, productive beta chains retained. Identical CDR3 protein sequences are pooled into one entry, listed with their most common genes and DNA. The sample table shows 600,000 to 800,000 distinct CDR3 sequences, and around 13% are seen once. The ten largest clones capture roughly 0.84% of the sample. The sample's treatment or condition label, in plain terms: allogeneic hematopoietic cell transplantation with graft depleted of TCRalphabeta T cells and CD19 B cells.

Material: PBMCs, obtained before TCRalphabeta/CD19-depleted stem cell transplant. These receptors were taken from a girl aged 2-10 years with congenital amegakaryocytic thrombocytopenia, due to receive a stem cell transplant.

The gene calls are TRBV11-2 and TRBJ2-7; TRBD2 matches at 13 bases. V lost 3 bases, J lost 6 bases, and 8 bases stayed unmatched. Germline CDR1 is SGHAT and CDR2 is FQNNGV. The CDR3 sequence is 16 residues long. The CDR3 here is CASSLGRGLAGSEQYF. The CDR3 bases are TGTGCCAGCAGCTTGGGTAGGGGACTAGCGGGATCCGAGCAGTACTTC.

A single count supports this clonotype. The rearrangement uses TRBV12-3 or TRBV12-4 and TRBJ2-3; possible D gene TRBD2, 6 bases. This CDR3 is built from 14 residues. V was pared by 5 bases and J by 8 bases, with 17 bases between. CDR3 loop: CASSLRRPGVTQYF. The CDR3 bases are TGTGCCAGCAGTCTGAGGAGGCCGGGAGTTACGCAGTATTTT.

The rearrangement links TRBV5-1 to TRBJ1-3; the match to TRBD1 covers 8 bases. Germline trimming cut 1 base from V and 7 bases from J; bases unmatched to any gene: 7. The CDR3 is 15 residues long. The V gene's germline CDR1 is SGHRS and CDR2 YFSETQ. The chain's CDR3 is CASSLFQGARNTIYF. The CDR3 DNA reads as TGCGCCAGCAGCTTGTTCCAGGGGGCAAGGAACACCATATATTTT.

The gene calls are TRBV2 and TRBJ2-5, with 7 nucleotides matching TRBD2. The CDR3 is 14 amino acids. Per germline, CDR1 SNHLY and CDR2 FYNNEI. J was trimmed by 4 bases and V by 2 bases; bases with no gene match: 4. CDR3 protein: CASSEFSGRETQYF. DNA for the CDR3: TGTGCCAGCAGTGAATTTAGCGGGCGAGAGACCCAGTACTTC.

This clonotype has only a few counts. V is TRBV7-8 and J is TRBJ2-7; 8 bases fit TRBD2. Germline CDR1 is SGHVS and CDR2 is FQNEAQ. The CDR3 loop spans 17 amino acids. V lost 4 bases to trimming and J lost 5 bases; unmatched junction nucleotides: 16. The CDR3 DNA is TGTGCCAGCAGCTACCTACCCGGAGAGCGGGAGAAAAACGAGCAGTACTTC. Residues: CASSYLPGEREKNEQYF.

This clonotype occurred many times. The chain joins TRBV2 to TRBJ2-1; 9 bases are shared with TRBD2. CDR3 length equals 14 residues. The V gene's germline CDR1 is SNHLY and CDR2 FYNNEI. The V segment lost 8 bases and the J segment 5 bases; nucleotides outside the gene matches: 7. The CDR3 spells CASVGGLANNEQFF. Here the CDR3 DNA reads TGTGCCAGCGTCGGGGGACTAGCCAACAATGAGCAGTTCTTC.

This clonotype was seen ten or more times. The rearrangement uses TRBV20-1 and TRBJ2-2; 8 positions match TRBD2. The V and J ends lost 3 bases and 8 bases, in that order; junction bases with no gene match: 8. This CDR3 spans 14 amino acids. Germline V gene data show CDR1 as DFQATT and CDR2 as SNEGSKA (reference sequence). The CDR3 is CSARAGGGAGELFF. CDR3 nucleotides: TGCAGTGCTAGGGCGGGAGGAGGTGCGGGGGAGCTGTTTTTT.

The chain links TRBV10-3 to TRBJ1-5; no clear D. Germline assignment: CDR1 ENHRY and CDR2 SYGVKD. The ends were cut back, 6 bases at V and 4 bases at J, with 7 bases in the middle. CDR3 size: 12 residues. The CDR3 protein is CAISTENQPQHF. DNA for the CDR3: TGTGCCATCAGCACAGAAAATCAGCCCCAGCATTTT.

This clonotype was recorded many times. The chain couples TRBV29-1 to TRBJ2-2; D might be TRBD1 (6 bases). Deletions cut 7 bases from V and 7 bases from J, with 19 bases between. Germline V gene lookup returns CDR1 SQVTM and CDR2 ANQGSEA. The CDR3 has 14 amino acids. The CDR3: CSAKRQADGGELFF. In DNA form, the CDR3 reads TGCAGCGCCAAAAGACAGGCTGATGGCGGGGAGCTGTTTTTT.